This is a list of T cell receptor beta chains from one sample in a study of identical twins. TCRdb independently ran MiXCR on the 5' RACE reads; one entry per CDR3 protein. The sample records some 590,000 distinct CDR3 sequences, approximately 9.6% being singletons. A further study also used this sample, focusing on yellow fever vaccine responses in identical twins.

The sample was PBMCs. These receptors came from a woman aged 18-29 years in good health. Each CDR3 is given with its conserved first and last residue.

v_call	cdr3_aa
TRBV27	CASSLRQGAGAKNIQYF
TRBV29-1	CSVLQGNEQFF
TRBV20-1	CSAHRREGTDEQFF
TRBV12-3/TRBV12-4	CASSLRTLLLF
TRBV7-2	CASSRGTGKGQETQYF
TRBV5-1	CASSLRAGGKNNEQFF
TRBV4-3	CASSQVDRGDGYTF
TRBV6-2/TRBV6-3	CASSDPGQSYGYTF
TRBV10-3	CAIREGTIQETQYF
TRBV7-9	CASSLRRATGLNTEAFF
TRBV6-5	CASSYSGISGNTIYF
TRBV6-5	CASSYPSSGVPNEQFF
TRBV10-3	CAISETRGLQSSYEQYF
TRBV7-3	CASSLRQGETDTQYF
TRBV5-1	CASRLGQGVGSYGYTF
TRBV28	CASSSWTSSVHQPQHF
TRBV4-3	CASSQEVGLAKNIQYF
TRBV20-1	CSANAGGGRPSTDTQYF
TRBV9	CASSVGAMDSSGANVLTF
TRBV11-1	CASSLEFGAGRATDTQYF
TRBV10-3	CAISEMQETQYF
TRBV6-5	CASSYTRGTGIGETQYF
TRBV5-5	CASSSGSGLPSGQPQHF
TRBV19	CASSPASGKIYNEQFF
TRBV2	CASSDWSDTQYF
TRBV3-1	CASSPIGQGGMETQYF
TRBV12-3/TRBV12-4	CASSTRVNTGELFF
TRBV20-1	CSASLRSLEQYF
TRBV6-8	CASRPIEGARQVYNEQFF
TRBV10-3	CAIPRTGGGANEQFF
TRBV5-1	CASSLMLVGGYSYEQYF
TRBV2	CASSEGTSGRQEQFF
TRBV12-3/TRBV12-4	CASSLVGQVLNEQFF
TRBV2	CASRAGQVYGYTF
TRBV2	CASRPNTSFEQFF